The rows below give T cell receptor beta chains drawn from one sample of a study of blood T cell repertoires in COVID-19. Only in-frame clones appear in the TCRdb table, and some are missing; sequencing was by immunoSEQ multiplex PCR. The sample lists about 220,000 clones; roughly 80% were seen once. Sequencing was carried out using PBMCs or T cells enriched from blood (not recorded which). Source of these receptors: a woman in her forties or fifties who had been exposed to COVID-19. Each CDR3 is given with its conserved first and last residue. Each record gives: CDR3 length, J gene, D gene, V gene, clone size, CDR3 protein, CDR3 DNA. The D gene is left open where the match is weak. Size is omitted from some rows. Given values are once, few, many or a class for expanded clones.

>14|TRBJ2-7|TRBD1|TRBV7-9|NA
CASSPGTDFYEQYF
TGTGCCAGCAGCCCTGGGACAGATTTCTACGAGCAGTACTTC
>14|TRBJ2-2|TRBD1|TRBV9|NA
CASSVGQGVGELFF
TGTGCCAGCAGCGTCGGACAGGGGGTCGGGGAGCTGTTTTTT
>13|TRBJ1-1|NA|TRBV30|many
CAWRVWGETEAFF
TGTGCCTGGAGGGTGTGGGGGGAAACTGAAGCTTTCTTT
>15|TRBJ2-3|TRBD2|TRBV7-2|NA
CASSRPSGGADTQYF
TGTGCCAGCAGTAGGCCTAGCGGGGGGGCAGATACGCAGTATTTT
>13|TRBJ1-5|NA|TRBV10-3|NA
CAISDTDYQPQHF
TGTGCCATCAGTGATACGGACTATCAGCCCCAGCATTTT
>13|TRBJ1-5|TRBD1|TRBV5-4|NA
CASSSDRNQPQHF
TGTGCCAGCAGCTCGGACAGGAATCAGCCCCAGCATTTT
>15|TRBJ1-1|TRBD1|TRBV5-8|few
CASSLEDRGHGEAFF
TGTGCCAGCAGCTTGGAAGACAGGGGGCACGGTGAAGCTTTCTTT
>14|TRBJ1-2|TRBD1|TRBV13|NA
CASRPTGELGGYTF
TGTGCCAGCAGACCTACAGGGGAGTTAGGTGGCTACACCTTC
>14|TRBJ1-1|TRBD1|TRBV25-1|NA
CASSAPGGWSEAFF
TGTGCCAGCAGTGCCCCAGGGGGATGGAGTGAAGCTTTCTTT
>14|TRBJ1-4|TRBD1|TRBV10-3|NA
CAISSGTGGAKLFF
TGTGCCATCAGTTCCGGGACAGGGGGCGCAAAACTGTTTTTT
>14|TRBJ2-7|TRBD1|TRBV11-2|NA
CASSWDRGWNEQYF
TGTGCCAGCAGCTGGGACAGGGGGTGGAACGAGCAGTACTTC